This T cell receptor beta chain was identified in a study of blood T cell repertoires in COVID-19. Background on the study: In each case, the material was cDNA or gDNA derived from T cells, B-cell-depleted T cells, or PBMCs.

This table comes from immunoSEQ multiplex PCR, and its TCRdb copy is limited to in-frame clones, with some not included. The table lists 150,000 to 200,000 clones, approximately 88% of them singletons, with about 5% in the top ten. The CDR3 runs to 17 residues. Germline CDR1 KGHDR, CDR2 SFDVKD. V shed 3 bases and J 3 bases; nucleotides not matched to a gene: 7. Specimen: peripheral blood. The chain has TRBV24-1 and TRBJ2-1, with 10 nucleotides matching TRBD2. The clonotype was recovered from a human donor in a cohort sampled during active COVID-19. The CDR3, as DNA: TGTGCCACCAGTGATGTACTAGCGGGACCCTACTACAATGAGCAGTTCTTC. Protein sequence: CATSDVLAGPYYNEQFF.